Each of the 8 T cell receptor beta chains below was sequenced from the same sample in a study of T-cell reconstitution after alpha-beta-depleted transplantation in children. The TCRbeta library was prepared with unique molecular identifiers. TCRdb reanalysed the PCR reads using MiXCR and keeps one entry per CDR3 protein. Of some 500,000 distinct CDR3 sequences listed, around a third were seen once; the top ten hold around 2.4%. The sample here was PBMCs from the stem cell graft donor, taken from the stem cell graft. Every receptor here comes from a human donor who donated a stem cell graft to a child with aplastic anemia.

This clonotype has more than one count but fewer than ten. This chain uses TRBV29-1 with TRBJ2-1; tentatively, D is TRBD2 (6 bases). The germline CDR1 and CDR2 sequences are SQVTM and ANQGSEA. V dropped 7 bases and J dropped 2 bases, with 15 bases sitting between them. There are 14 residues in the CDR3. The CDR3 DNA reads as TGCAGCGAGTGGGGGGATGGGACCTACAATGAGCAGTTCTTC. It encodes CSEWGDGTYNEQFF.

The V gene is TRBV19, the J gene TRBJ1-5, with 7 bases identical to TRBD1. V lost 8 bases to trimming and J lost 4 bases; unmatched junction nucleotides: 8. The CDR3 totals 14 residues. CDR1 and CDR2 from the germline V gene are LNHDA and SQIVND (reference sequence). The CDR3 region is CASARDRLNQPQHF. The CDR3, as DNA: TGTGCCAGTGCCCGGGACAGACTAAATCAGCCCCAGCATTTT.

The chain carries TRBV5-6 and TRBJ2-3; 8 bases are shared with TRBD1. V gave up 4 bases and J gave up 3 bases; unmatched junction bases: 7. This CDR3 is 15 amino acids long. Germline CDR1 reads SGHDT; CDR2 reads YYEEEE. The CDR3 DNA reads as TGTGCCAGCAGCCCAAGGACAGGGTTGACAGATACGCAGTATTTT. The encoded protein is CASSPRTGLTDTQYF.

This clonotype was picked up a small number of times. The chain joins TRBV2 to TRBJ1-2, with a weak D call TRBD1 (5 bases). Germline CDR1 reads SNHLY; CDR2 reads FYNNEI. The CDR3 is made up of 13 amino acids. V was trimmed by 2 bases and J by 8 bases, leaving 12 bases between them. The CDR3 nucleotides are TGTGCCAGCAGTGAAAAGCGGGGGGAAGGCTACACCTTC. This sequence encodes CASSEKRGEGYTF.

This chain joins TRBV28 and TRBJ2-3, with D maybe TRBD2 (5 bases). Germline V lookup: CDR1 MDHEN, CDR2 SYDVKM. The CDR3 is 13 amino acids. Trimming shortened V by 5 bases and J by 9 bases, and 15 bases separated the two germline ends. CDR3 sequence reads: CASSVRTPPTQYF. As DNA, the CDR3 is TGTGCCAGCAGTGTCCGGACTCCTCCAACGCAGTATTTT.

The chain has TRBV11-2 and TRBJ2-3, with a weak D call TRBD1 (5 bases). The CDR3 extends over 12 amino acids. Germline lookup yields CDR1 SGHAT and CDR2 FQNNGV. V lost 2 bases and J lost 14, with 14 bases in between. CDR3 region: CASSLTGLPVYF. DNA for the CDR3: TGTGCCAGCAGCTTAACAGGTCTTCCCGTGTATTTT.

This chain joins TRBV6-5 and TRBJ1-1; D may be TRBD1 (5 bases). The CDR3 runs 13 residues. Trimming stripped 6 bases from V and 8 bases from J, with 16 bases between. Germline V lookup: CDR1 MNHEY, CDR2 SVGAGI. CDR3 DNA sequence: TGTGCCAGCAGGTCGGTTGGGACGACCGAAGCTTTCTTT. Its translation is CASRSVGTTEAFF.

The CDR3 DNA follows: TGTGCCAGCAGCTGGACTAGCTTAGAGACCCAGTACTTC. This sequence encodes CASSWTSLETQYF. The V call is TRBV12-3 or TRBV12-4, the J call TRBJ2-5; 8 nucleotides line up with TRBD2. The CDR3 sequence is 13 residues long. J gave up 4 bases and V 6 bases, and 4 bases lay outside the gene matches.